This is a list of T cell receptor beta chains from one sample in a study of blood T cell repertoires in COVID-19. Generated by immunoSEQ multiplex PCR, the TCRdb table keeps only in-frame clones and is missing some. The sample contains approximately 470,000 clones, over 75% of which appear only once. The sample consisted of peripheral blood. The receptors were gathered from a human donor in a cohort sampled during active COVID-19. Both conserved end residues are part of each CDR3. Each record gives: CDR3 protein, CDR3 DNA, D gene, J gene, clone size, V gene. D genes are given only for firm matches. Clone size is stated in some rows and not others, as once, few, many or a class when expanded.

CDR3aa: CASSLQGLNTEAFF
CDR3nt: TGTGCCAGCAGCCTACAGGGGTTGAACACTGAAGCTTTCTTT
d_gene: TRBD1
j_gene: TRBJ1-1
abundance: many
v_gene: TRBV2

CDR3aa: CAWSLRTGRYEQYF
CDR3nt: TGTGCCTGGAGTTTACGGACAGGGCGCTACGAGCAGTACTTC
d_gene: TRBD1
j_gene: TRBJ2-7
abundance: once
v_gene: TRBV30

CDR3aa: CASNMNTEAFF
CDR3nt: TGTGCCAGCAACATGAACACTGAAGCTTTCTTT
d_gene: -
j_gene: TRBJ1-1
abundance: -
v_gene: TRBV28

CDR3aa: CASSEEDRVTFF
CDR3nt: TGTGCCAGCAGTGAAGAAGACAGGGTTACTTTCTTT
d_gene: TRBD1
j_gene: TRBJ1-1
abundance: -
v_gene: TRBV6-1

CDR3aa: CASSLNSGDVYEQYF
CDR3nt: TGCGCCAGCAGCTTGAATAGCGGGGACGTTTACGAGCAGTACTTC
d_gene: TRBD2
j_gene: TRBJ2-7
abundance: -
v_gene: TRBV5-1

CDR3aa: CASSYIVSGGYGYTF
CDR3nt: TGTGCCAGCAGTTACATAGTTTCAGGGGGCTATGGCTACACCTTC
d_gene: TRBD1
j_gene: TRBJ1-2
abundance: -
v_gene: TRBV6-5

CDR3aa: CASSPDREGSYNSPLHF
CDR3nt: TGTGCCAGTAGCCCGGACAGGGAAGGCTCCTATAATTCACCCCTCCACTTT
d_gene: TRBD1
j_gene: TRBJ1-6
abundance: few
v_gene: TRBV19

CDR3aa: CASRAGTLQFYGYTF
CDR3nt: TGTGCCAGCCGGGCCGGGACTCTTCAATTCTATGGCTACACCTTC
d_gene: -
j_gene: TRBJ1-2
abundance: -
v_gene: TRBV6-5

CDR3aa: CASSLEGQDSYNEQFF
CDR3nt: TGCGCCAGCAGCTTGGAGGGACAAGACTCCTACAATGAGCAGTTCTTC
d_gene: -
j_gene: TRBJ2-1
abundance: -
v_gene: TRBV5-1

CDR3aa: CASSQEPSGIQNYNEQFF
CDR3nt: TGTGCCAGCAGCCAAGAACCGTCAGGAATCCAAAATTACAATGAGCAGTTCTTC
d_gene: -
j_gene: TRBJ2-1
abundance: -
v_gene: TRBV3-1/TRBV3-2

CDR3aa: CASSLLPGTGYGYTF
CDR3nt: TGTGCCAGCAGCTTACTCCCCGGGACAGGGTATGGCTACACCTTC
d_gene: TRBD1
j_gene: TRBJ1-2
abundance: -
v_gene: TRBV7-3

CDR3aa: CASSVVETSGVGAFF
CDR3nt: TGTGCCAGCAGCGTAGTAGAGACATCCGGGGTCGGGGCTTTCTTT
d_gene: -
j_gene: TRBJ1-1
abundance: -
v_gene: TRBV9

CDR3aa: CASSAWDGGTQYF
CDR3nt: TGTGCCAGCAGCGCATGGGATGGGGGGACGCAGTATTTT
d_gene: -
j_gene: TRBJ2-3
abundance: -
v_gene: TRBV7-2

CDR3aa: CASSIVFQNTEAFF
CDR3nt: TGTGCCAGTAGTATAGTGTTCCAGAACACTGAAGCTTTCTTT
d_gene: -
j_gene: TRBJ1-1
abundance: -
v_gene: TRBV19

CDR3aa: CASSLGQGDSGEQYF
CDR3nt: TGCGCCAGCAGCCTTGGACAGGGGGATTCCGGCGAGCAGTACTTC
d_gene: TRBD1
j_gene: TRBJ2-7
abundance: -
v_gene: TRBV5-1

CDR3aa: CATSDSRAGVTDTQYF
CDR3nt: TGTGCCACCAGTGATTCCAGAGCGGGAGTAACAGATACGCAGTATTTT
d_gene: TRBD2
j_gene: TRBJ2-3
abundance: -
v_gene: TRBV24-1

CDR3aa: CASSLGFQREFNEQFF
CDR3nt: TGTGCCAGCAGCTTGGGGTTTCAGCGGGAGTTTAATGAGCAGTTCTTC
d_gene: TRBD2
j_gene: TRBJ2-1
abundance: -
v_gene: TRBV7-9

CDR3aa: CASSRAGGNQPQHF
CDR3nt: TGTGCCAGCAGCCGAGCGGGAGGCAATCAGCCCCAGCATTTT
d_gene: -
j_gene: TRBJ1-5
abundance: few
v_gene: TRBV27